These 23 T cell receptor beta chains came from one sample sequenced in a study of T cell changes during pregnancy in multiple sclerosis. Repertoires were generated with immunoSEQ multiplex PCR, while TCRdb's copy carries only in-frame clones and drops some. The sample shows about 99,000 clones, about 90% of them seen only once. The specimen comprised peripheral blood, sampled after pregnancy. Receptor source: a female donor with multiple sclerosis, enrolled in a pregnancy study.

The chain links TRBV6-5 to TRBJ2-7, with 14 positions matching TRBD2. V dropped 6 bases and J dropped 3; count of bases not matched to a gene: 4. The CDR3 loop spans 15 amino acids. From germline, CDR1 is MNHEY and CDR2 SVGAGI. CDR3 protein: CASSRGTSGSYEQYF. In DNA, the CDR3 is TGTGCCAGCAGCCGTGGGACTAGCGGGAGCTACGAGCAGTACTTC.

This sequence joins TRBV4-1 and TRBJ2-3; D possibly corresponds to TRBD2 (7 bases). Trimming pared 4 bases from V and 2 bases from J, leaving 13 bases between. Germline V gives CDR1 MGHRA, CDR2 YSYEKL. The CDR3 is 15 amino acids. The CDR3 protein is CASSRGGATTDTQYF. CDR3 nucleotide sequence: TGCGCCAGCAGCCGTGGGGGGGCGACCACAGATACGCAGTATTTT.

In nucleotides, the CDR3 is TGCGCCAGCAGCTTCGATCGACAGGGCTCCACAGATACGCAGTATTTT. The encoded protein is CASSFDRQGSTDTQYF. The J gene is TRBJ2-3, the V gene TRBV5-1; 7 bases are a match to TRBD1. Germline V gene data show CDR1 as SGHRS and CDR2 as YFSETQ. The CDR3 extends over 16 amino acids. V lost 2 bases, J lost 2 bases, and 8 bases stayed unmatched.

The rearrangement joins TRBV19 to TRBJ1-5, with D perhaps TRBD1 (6 bases). The CDR3 consists of 14 residues. Germline V gene sequence: CDR1 LNHDA, CDR2 SQIVND (reference sequence). Trimming pared 5 bases from V and 4 bases from J, leaving 12 bases between. Here the CDR3 reads CASSPRTENQPQHF. CDR3 nucleotides: TGTGCCAGTAGTCCAAGGACAGAAAATCAGCCCCAGCATTTT.

CDR3 nucleotide sequence: TGTGCCAGCAGCGTAGAGGGGACAGCTCGGGCTAATTCACCCCTCCACTTT. Translation: CASSVEGTARANSPLHF. The V and J genes are TRBV9 and TRBJ1-6; TRBD1 matches 7 bases. Per germline, CDR1 SGDLS and CDR2 YYNGEE. CDR3 length: 17 residues. J gave up 6 bases and V 0 bases, and 9 bases lay outside the gene matches.

The rearrangement uses TRBV27 and TRBJ2-7; TRBD1 agrees at 11 bases. This CDR3 contains 16 residues. Trimming at V came to 3 bases and at J to 3 bases, leaving 7 bases not matched to a gene. Per the germline V gene, CDR1 is MNHEY and CDR2 is SMNVEV (reference sequence). The CDR3: CASSFSGQGAFYEQYF. The CDR3 DNA reads TGTGCCAGCAGTTTCTCAGGACAGGGGGCGTTCTACGAGCAGTACTTC.

The chain is built from TRBV18 and TRBJ1-4, with D possibly TRBD1 on 5 matching bases. Trimming cost V 1 base and J 8 bases, with 11 bases left between them. CDR1 and CDR2 (germline): KGHSH, LQKENI. The CDR3 runs 14 residues. CDR3 sequence: CASSPQGVGEKLFF. The DNA for the CDR3 is TGTGCCAGCTCACCACAAGGGGTCGGAGAAAAACTGTTTTTT. The whole variable domain, filled in from reference TRBV18 and TRBJ1-4, reads NAGVMQNPRHLVRRRGQEARLRCSPMKGHSHVYWYRQLPEEGLKFMVYLQKENIIDESGMPKERFSAEFPKEGPSILRIQQVVRGDSAAYFCASSPQGVGEKLFFGSGTQLSVL.

This clone was recorded once. The CDR3 sequence is CASSKTLNEQFF. The CDR3, as DNA: TGCGCCAGCAGCAAGACTCTTAATGAGCAGTTCTTC. The chain joins TRBV5-1 to TRBJ2-1; D is unclear. Trimming took off 4 bases at V and 7 bases at J, with 9 bases between the two ends. The CDR3 runs to 12 residues. CDR1 SGHRS and CDR2 YFSETQ come from the germline V gene.

The chain is built from TRBV5-5 and TRBJ1-5; D is perhaps TRBD1 (5 bases). V was pared by 4 bases and J by 4 bases, with 9 bases between. Germline loops: CDR1 SGHKS, CDR2 YYEKEE (reference sequence). There are 13 residues in the CDR3. The CDR3 nucleotides read TGTGCCAGCAGCCTCCAGGGAAATCAGCCCCAGCATTTT. Translating gives CASSLQGNQPQHF.

The chain has TRBV28 and TRBJ1-2, with D hard to call. V was clipped by 6 bases and J by 2 bases, with 10 bases between them. The CDR3 runs to 13 residues. CDR1 is MDHEN and CDR2 is SYDVKM in the germline V gene. CDR3 coding DNA: TGTGCCAGCAGCACCCTTAGAAACTATGGCTACACCTTC. Amino acid sequence: CASSTLRNYGYTF.

CDR3 nucleotide sequence: TGCAGCGTGGGGGACAGTACCTACGAGCAGTACTTC. Translated: CSVGDSTYEQYF. This chain links TRBV29-1 with TRBJ2-7, with 7 bases matching TRBD1. Looked up from germline, CDR1 is SQVTM and CDR2 is ANQGSEA. This CDR3 is built from 12 residues. The trim removed 6 bases at V and 2 bases at J, leaving 4 bases unmatched.

The genes are TRBV6-5 and TRBJ1-2; tentatively, D is TRBD1 (6 bases). Trimming removed 6 bases from V and 4 bases from J, with 12 bases in between. The CDR3 has 13 residues. The germline V gene has CDR1 MNHEY and CDR2 SVGAGI. The CDR3 region is CASRKDSLYGYTF. As DNA, the CDR3 is TGTGCCAGCAGAAAGGACAGTCTCTATGGCTACACCTTC.

The chain employs TRBV10-3 and TRBJ1-1; a possible D gene is TRBD1 (5 bases). The CDR3 length is 13 residues. From germline, CDR1 is ENHRY and CDR2 SYGVKD. V was clipped by 7 bases and J by 4 bases, with 13 bases between them. For the CDR3, the DNA is TGTGCCATCACAGGCAGGGAGGCCACTGAAGCTTTCTTT. Encoded protein: CAITGREATEAFF.

This chain joins TRBV2 and TRBJ2-3, with 7 nucleotides matching TRBD1. Losses at the gene ends were 4 bases for V and 5 bases for J; bases not matched to a gene: 6. The germline gives CDR1 SNHLY, CDR2 FYNNEI. CDR3 length: 14 amino acids. The CDR3 nucleotides read TGTGCCAGCAGTGTAACAGGGGACCGAGATACGCAGTATTTT. This encodes CASSVTGDRDTQYF.

This rearrangement joins TRBV28 to TRBJ2-5; D perhaps matches TRBD1 (5 bases). V lost 4 bases to trimming and J lost 4 bases, with 16 bases between them. The CDR3 extends over 15 amino acids. Germline values: CDR1 MDHEN, CDR2 SYDVKM. The CDR3 sequence is CASSSQGQGRETQYF. CDR3 DNA: TGTGCCAGCAGTTCCCAAGGACAAGGTAGAGAGACCCAGTACTTC. The full variable domain, rest sourced from reference TRBV28 and TRBJ2-5, is DVKVTQSSRYLVKRTGEKVFLECVQDMDHENMFWYRQDPGLGLRLIYFSYDVKMKEKGDIPEGYSVSREKKERFSLILESASTNQTSMYLCASSSQGQGRETQYFGPGTRLLVL.

V gene TRBV15 combines with J gene TRBJ1-5, with D unclear. This CDR3 contains 15 residues. Germline CDR1 is LNHNV and CDR2 is YYDKDF (reference sequence). V was cut by 5 bases and J by 1 base, with 12 bases left in between. The CDR3 loop is CATSSRGGSNQPQHF. CDR3 DNA: TGTGCCACCAGCTCTCGGGGAGGGAGCAATCAGCCCCAGCATTTT.

This clone was counted a single time. The rearrangement links TRBV7-9 to TRBJ1-3, with TRBD1 matching over 7 bases. V gave up 4 bases and J gave up 8 bases; unmatched junction bases: 8. The CDR3 is made up of 14 amino acids. The V gene's germline CDR1 is SEHNR and CDR2 FQNEAQ (reference sequence). The CDR3 nucleotides read TGTGCCAGCAGCTCAAGCGGCAGGGGGGACACCATATATTTT. Protein: CASSSSGRGDTIYF.

The CDR3 reads CASALGRNEQFF. DNA for the CDR3: TGTGCCAGCGCTCTAGGGAGGAATGAGCAGTTCTTC. The gene calls are TRBV5-8 and TRBJ2-1; tentatively, D is TRBD2 (6 bases). The CDR3 is 12 amino acids. V dropped 7 bases and J dropped 7 bases, with 12 bases sitting between them. From germline, CDR1 is SGHTS and CDR2 YDEGEE.

The chain carries TRBV9 and TRBJ2-1; TRBD2 matches 12 bases. J gave up 6 bases and V 1 base, and 5 bases lay outside the gene matches. There are 16 residues in the CDR3. CDR1 SGDLS and CDR2 YYNGEE come from the germline V gene. CDR3 sequence (DNA): TGTGCCAGCAGCGTAAGTCTAGCGGGGGGGCCCAATGAGCAGTTCTTC. Translating gives CASSVSLAGGPNEQFF. The full variable domain, rest sourced from reference TRBV9 and TRBJ2-1, is DSGVTQTPKHLITATGQRVTLRCSPRSGDLSVYWYQQSLDQGLQFLIQYYNGEERAKGNILERFSAQQFPDLHSELNLSSLELGDSALYFCASSVSLAGGPNEQFFGPGTRLTVL.

This sequence joins TRBV27 and TRBJ2-6; D perhaps matches TRBD1 (5 bases). The CDR3 loop spans 13 amino acids. V lost 3 bases and J lost 12, with 12 bases in between. Germline CDR1 reads MNHEY; CDR2 reads SMNVEV (reference sequence). Here the CDR3 reads CASSFLWGGVLTF. CDR3 nucleotide sequence: TGTGCCAGCAGTTTCCTGTGGGGCGGCGTCCTGACTTTC. The full variable domain, completed using reference TRBV27 and TRBJ2-6, is EAQVTQNPRYLITVTGKKLTVTCSQNMNHEYMSWYRQDPGLGLRQIYYSMNVEVTDKGDVPEGYKVSRKEKRNFPLILESPSPNQTSLYFCASSFLWGGVLTFGAGSRLTVL.

The chain has TRBV27 and TRBJ2-6; the match to TRBD2 covers 7 bases. Germline CDR1 MNHEY, CDR2 SMNVEV (reference sequence). The CDR3 is 17 amino acids. V was clipped by 6 bases and J by 1 base; unmatched bases: 9. The CDR3, as DNA: TGTGCCAGCAGCCCGGGACTATTTGGATCTGGGGCCAACGTCCTGACTTTC. Translated: CASSPGLFGSGANVLTF.

The chain combines TRBV10-3 with TRBJ1-5; D remains ambiguous. Germline CDR1 and CDR2: ENHRY and SYGVKD. The CDR3 spans 16 residues. Trimming removed 6 bases at V and 1 base at J, with 16 bases between. Here the CDR3 DNA reads TGTGCCATCAGCCCATCGGGGAGAGGAAGCAATCAGCCCCAGCATTTT. Encoded protein: CAISPSGRGSNQPQHF.

The rearrangement uses TRBV10-3 and TRBJ2-6, with 9 bases that match TRBD1. Trimming removed 6 bases from V and 2 bases from J; junction bases left unmatched: 2. Germline V lookup: CDR1 ENHRY, CDR2 SYGVKD. The CDR3 sequence is 15 residues long. CDR3 loop: CAISRDRAGANVLTF. The CDR3 nucleotides read TGTGCCATCAGCCGGGACAGGGCTGGGGCCAACGTCCTGACTTTC.